This T cell receptor (beta chain) was sequenced in a study of blood T cell repertoires in COVID-19. The overall study: Specimens from acute and convalescent COVID-19 originated in the United States, Italy and Spain. Sources were T cells, B-cell-depleted T cells, or PBMCs; the material itself was cDNA or gDNA.

The V gene's germline CDR1 is SGHAT and CDR2 FQDESV (reference sequence). The CDR3 covers 14 residues. V gave up 1 base and J gave up 3 bases, with 10 bases separating them. Original data processing: Estimation of nucleated cell counts relied on the amplification of reference gene primers. Only in-frame clones appear in the TCRdb table, and some are missing; sequencing was by immunoSEQ multiplex PCR. Clone size and the V and J calls come from that table; the DNA yielded D and trimming. Here the sample spans 250,000 to 300,000 clones, approximately 90% being singletons. This clone was counted a single time.

The chain has TRBV11-1 and TRBJ2-7; D may be TRBD2 (5 bases). The sequencing sample was made of peripheral blood. The sequence came from a woman aged 55-70 years with acute or convalescent COVID-19. The DNA of the CDR3 is TGTGCCAGCAGCTTAGGTCTAGCAGACTACGAGCAGTACTTC. This translates into CASSLGLADYEQYF.